The following is a T cell receptor (beta chain) sequence with its context. Its antigen is as yet unknown. Findings of the study overall: Tumor memory CD4+ T cell TCR gene usage was found to cluster with blood and lymph node memory CD4+ cells and with lymph node naive CD4+ cells.

The CDR3 is made up of 13 amino acids. Germline V gene data show CDR1 as SEHNR and CDR2 as FQNEAQ (reference sequence). V lost 7 bases, J lost 11 bases, and 20 bases lay in between. Semi-nested PCR with Nested Universal Primer A followed constant-region reverse priming of full-length variable regions. TCRdb independently ran MiXCR on the 5' RACE reads; one entry per CDR3 protein. Of about 5,900 distinct CDR3 sequences in the sample, roughly 72% are singletons; the top ten hold around 4%. This chain connects TRBV7-9 to TRBJ1-1; D ambiguous. This TCR was sampled from a female donor with breast cancer. The sample taken for sequencing was memory CD4+ T cells sorted from a lymph node. Regarding subset: memory CD4+ T cells, CD4+CD45RO+CD25-. The CDR3 loop is CASNLVGRPQAFF. The CDR3, as DNA: TGTGCCAGCAACCTTGTGGGCAGGCCCCAGGCTTTCTTT. The full variable domain, completed using reference TRBV7-9 and TRBJ1-1, is DTGVSQNPRHKITKRGQNVTFRCDPISEHNRLYWYRQTLGQGPEFLTYFQNEAQLEKSRLLSDRFSAERPKGSFSTLEIQRTEQGDSAMYLCASNLVGRPQAFFGQGTRLTVV.